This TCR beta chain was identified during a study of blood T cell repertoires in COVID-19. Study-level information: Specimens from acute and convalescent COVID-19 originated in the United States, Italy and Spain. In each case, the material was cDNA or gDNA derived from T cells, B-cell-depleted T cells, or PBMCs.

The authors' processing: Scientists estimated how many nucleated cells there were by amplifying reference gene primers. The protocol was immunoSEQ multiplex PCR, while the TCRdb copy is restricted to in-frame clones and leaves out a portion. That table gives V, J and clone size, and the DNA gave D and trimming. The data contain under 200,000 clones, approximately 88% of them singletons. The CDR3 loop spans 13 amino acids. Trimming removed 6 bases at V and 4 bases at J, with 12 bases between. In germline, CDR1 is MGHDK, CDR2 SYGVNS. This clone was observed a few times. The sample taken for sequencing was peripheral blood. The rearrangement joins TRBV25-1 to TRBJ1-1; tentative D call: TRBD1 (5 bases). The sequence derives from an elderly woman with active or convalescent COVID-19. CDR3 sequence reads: CASRNQGATEAFF. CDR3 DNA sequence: TGTGCCAGCAGGAACCAGGGTGCCACTGAAGCTTTCTTT. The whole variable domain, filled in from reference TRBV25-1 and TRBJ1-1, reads EADIYQTPRYLVIGTGKKITLECSQTMGHDKMYWYQQDPGMELHLIHYSYGVNSTEKGDLSSESTVSRIRTEHFPLTLESARPSHTSQYLCASRNQGATEAFFGQGTRLTVV.